A single sample is the source of the 13 T cell receptor beta chains below, sequenced in a study of CD8 T cells in ankylosing spondylitis. MiXCR, applied by TCRdb to the 5' RACE reads, yields one record per CDR3 protein. The data contain about 130,000 distinct CDR3 sequences, 9.3% of them singletons. Sequenced material: blood, either unsorted or a sorted T cell fraction (not recorded which). These receptors were collected from a male donor with ankylosing spondylitis or in good health (not recorded which).

This clonotype came up many times. The rearrangement links TRBV20-1 to TRBJ1-5; TRBD1 is a possible D gene (5 bases). The germline gives CDR1 DFQATT, CDR2 SNEGSKA (reference sequence). V shed 6 bases and J shed 3 bases, with 21 bases lying between them. The CDR3 sequence is 16 residues long. The CDR3 nucleotides are TGCAGTGCAGACCGGCGAGGGGCAGGCCTCAATCAGCCCCAGCATTTT. This sequence encodes CSADRRGAGLNQPQHF.

About this clonotype: This could be a read error, since a much larger clone is one nucleotide away. The chain recombines TRBV11-3 with TRBJ1-5; a possible D gene is TRBD1 (6 bases). CDR3 length equals 16 residues. V was trimmed by 4 bases and J by 4 bases, leaving 17 bases between them. In germline, CDR1 is SGHNT, CDR2 YENEEA. DNA for the CDR3: TGTGCCAGCAGCTCCGGGAACAGGGAAGGAAATCAGCCCCAGCATTTT. It codes for CASSSGNREGNQPQHF.

This clonotype was seen at least ten times. This rearrangement joins TRBV12-3 or TRBV12-4 to TRBJ2-1; 11 bases are shared with TRBD2. V was clipped by 6 bases and J by 8 bases; unmatched bases: 9. The CDR3 loop spans 15 amino acids. The CDR3 protein is CASRPTSGRSDEQFF. The CDR3 DNA follows: TGTGCCAGCAGACCCACTAGCGGGAGATCCGATGAGCAGTTCTTC.

This clonotype was detected many times. The chain links TRBV28 to TRBJ1-1; D is undetermined. Trimming took 2 bases from V and 1 from J, leaving 17 bases between them. Per germline, CDR1 MDHEN and CDR2 SYDVKM. The CDR3 spans 17 residues. The chain's CDR3 is CASSLIRRGRANTEAFF. The CDR3 DNA reads as TGTGCCAGCAGTTTAATCCGGCGGGGTAGAGCGAACACTGAAGCTTTCTTT.

This clonotype was observed at least ten times. This chain links TRBV6-2 or TRBV6-3 with TRBJ2-1; D call uncertain. Germline CDR1 and CDR2: MNHEY and SVGEGT. The CDR3 is made up of 14 amino acids. Trimming took off 6 bases at V and 2 bases at J, with 11 bases between the two ends. CDR3 sequence reads: CASRARAAYNEQFF. The CDR3, as DNA: TGTGCCAGCAGAGCCCGTGCAGCCTACAATGAGCAGTTCTTC.

Many counts were recorded for this clonotype. The genes are TRBV5-1 and TRBJ2-3; no firm D call. V was cut by 1 base and J by 0 bases, with 3 bases left in between. The germline gives CDR1 SGHRS, CDR2 YFSETQ. The CDR3 length is 13 residues. CDR3 sequence (DNA): TGCGCCAGCAGCTTGTTAAGCACAGATACGCAGTATTTT. It yields the protein CASSLLSTDTQYF.

In this sample, this clonotype turned up many times. The chain has TRBV12-3 or TRBV12-4 and TRBJ2-3; D gene uncertain. The CDR3 contains 15 residues. The V end was cut by 3 bases, the J end by 0 bases, with 10 bases between. This chain's CDR3 is CASSLTLSSTDTQYF. CDR3 nucleotide sequence: TGTGCCAGCAGTTTGACTTTGTCTAGCACAGATACGCAGTATTTT.

This clonotype was counted a few times. The J gene is TRBJ2-1, the V gene TRBV15; D may be TRBD1 (5 bases). V was clipped by 4 bases and J by 5 bases, with 18 bases between them. The V gene's germline CDR1 is LNHNV and CDR2 YYDKDF (reference sequence). This CDR3 spans 16 amino acids. As DNA, the CDR3 is TGTGCCACCAGCACGATAAGGACACAAAGGGACAATGAGCAGTTCTTC. Residues: CATSTIRTQRDNEQFF.

This clonotype occurred many times. The gene calls are TRBV29-1 and TRBJ2-1; 8 positions match TRBD2. Germline CDR1 and CDR2: SQVTM and ANQGSEA. The CDR3 has 15 residues. V shed 4 bases and J 8 bases; nucleotides not matched to a gene: 13. DNA for the CDR3: TGCAGCGTTGTCGGACCGGGACTAGGATCAGATGAGCAGTTCTTC. It is translated as CSVVGPGLGSDEQFF.

This clonotype was found many times. V usage is TRBV9 and J usage is TRBJ2-5, with D possibly being TRBD1 (5 bases). The ends were cut back, 5 bases at V and 5 bases at J, with 13 bases in the middle. The CDR3 runs 13 residues. Germline assignment: CDR1 SGDLS and CDR2 YYNGEE. The CDR3 here is CASSRQGRETQYF. The CDR3 coding sequence is TGTGCCAGCAGTCGCCAGGGAAGGGAGACCCAGTACTTC.

This clonotype came up many times. V gene TRBV20-1 combines with J gene TRBJ2-7, with D uncertain. V was trimmed by 1 base and J by 0 bases, leaving 10 bases between them. Germline-derived CDR1 and CDR2 are DFQATT and SNEGSKA (reference sequence). The CDR3 length is 14 residues. CDR3 sequence (DNA): TGCAGTGCTAGAGGTTCACCTTACTCCTACGAGCAGTACTTC. It is translated as CSARGSPYSYEQYF.

This clonotype was recorded many times. The rearrangement uses TRBV20-1 and TRBJ2-3; the D gene is possibly TRBD2 (6 bases). V gave up 1 base and J gave up 3 bases, with 11 bases separating them. Germline V gene data show CDR1 as DFQATT and CDR2 as SNEGSKA (reference sequence). The CDR3 extends over 14 amino acids. The CDR3 region is CSARGLRETDTQYF. CDR3 nucleotide sequence: TGCAGTGCTAGAGGATTGCGGGAAACAGATACGCAGTATTTT.

The rearrangement links TRBV3-1 to TRBJ1-1; no firm D call. Trimming took 3 bases from V and 0 from J, leaving 5 bases between them. The CDR3 is made up of 13 amino acids. Germline CDR1 and CDR2: LGHDT and YNNKEL (reference sequence). The CDR3, as DNA: TGTGCCAGCAGCCAGGGCCTGAACACTGAAGCTTTCTTT. It specifies CASSQGLNTEAFF. Combining the CDR3 with reference TRBV3-1 and TRBJ1-1 gives the whole variable domain DTAVSQTPKYLVTQMGNDKSIKCEQNLGHDTMYWYKQDSKKFLKIMFSYNNKELIINETVPNRFSPKSPDKAHLNLHINSLELGDSAVYFCASSQGLNTEAFFGQGTRLTVV.